This T cell receptor (beta chain) originates from a study of siplizumab effects on memory and regulatory T cells. Germline V gene sequence: CDR1 GTSNPN, CDR2 SVGIG (reference sequence). V lost 3 bases, J lost 0 bases, and 5 bases stayed unmatched. There are 14 residues in the CDR3. The method was immunoSEQ multiplex PCR; TCRdb's version includes in-frame clones alone and lacks a portion of them. The repertoire holds over 70,000 clones, approximately 90% seen once, with roughly 15% in the top ten. The sequence was collected from a human donor in good health. The sequenced material came from CD4+ T cells sorted from blood. The chain employs TRBV30 and TRBJ2-7, with 7 bases that match TRBD2. The CDR3 protein is CAWRRRDYSYEQYF. The CDR3 region has the DNA TGTGCCTGGAGGAGGAGGGACTACTCCTACGAGCAGTACTTC.